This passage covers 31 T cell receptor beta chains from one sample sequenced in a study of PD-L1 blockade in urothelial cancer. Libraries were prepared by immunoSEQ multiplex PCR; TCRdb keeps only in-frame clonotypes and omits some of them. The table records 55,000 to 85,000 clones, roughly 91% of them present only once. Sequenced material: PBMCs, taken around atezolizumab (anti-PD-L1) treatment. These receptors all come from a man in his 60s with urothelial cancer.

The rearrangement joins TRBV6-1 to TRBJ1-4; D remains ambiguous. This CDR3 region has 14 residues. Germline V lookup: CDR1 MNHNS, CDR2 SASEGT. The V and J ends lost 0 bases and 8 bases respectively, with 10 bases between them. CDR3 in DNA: TGTGCCAGCAGTGAAGCCCTCATGCGGGAAAAACTGTTTTTT. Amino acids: CASSEALMREKLFF.

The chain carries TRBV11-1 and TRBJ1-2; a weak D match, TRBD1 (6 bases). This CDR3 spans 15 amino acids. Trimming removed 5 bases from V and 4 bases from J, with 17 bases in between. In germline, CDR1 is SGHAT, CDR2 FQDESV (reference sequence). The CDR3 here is CASSQNRDAPYGYTF. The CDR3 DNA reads TGTGCCAGCAGCCAAAACAGGGACGCGCCCTATGGCTACACCTTC.

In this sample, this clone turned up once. The CDR3 sequence: CASSPATSGTQNIQYF. The CDR3 bases are TGTGCCAGCTCACCGGCAACTAGCGGGACGCAAAACATTCAGTACTTC. The chain recombines TRBV18 with TRBJ2-4, with 10 bases lining up with TRBD2. Per the germline V gene, CDR1 is KGHSH and CDR2 is LQKENI. V dropped 3 bases and J dropped 5; count of bases not matched to a gene: 7. This CDR3 region has 16 residues.

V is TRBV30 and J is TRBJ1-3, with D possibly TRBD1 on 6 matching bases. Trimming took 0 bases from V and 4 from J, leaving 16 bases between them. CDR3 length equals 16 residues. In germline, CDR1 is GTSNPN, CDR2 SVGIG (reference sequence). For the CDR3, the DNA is TGTGCCTGGAGTGTATCGCGGGCAGGGGTCGGAAACACCATATATTTT. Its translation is CAWSVSRAGVGNTIYF.

In nucleotides, the CDR3 is TGTGCCAGCAGTAACTTTGCGGGAGGGTTCACAGATACGCAGTATTTT. As protein: CASSNFAGGFTDTQYF. The chain uses TRBV25-1 and TRBJ2-3; TRBD2 aligns across 9 bases. J was trimmed by 2 bases and V by 5 bases; bases with no gene match: 8. In germline, CDR1 is MGHDK, CDR2 SYGVNS. The CDR3 totals 16 residues. Full variable domain (outside the CDR3, taken from reference TRBV25-1 and TRBJ2-3): EADIYQTPRYLVIGTGKKITLECSQTMGHDKMYWYQQDPGMELHLIHYSYGVNSTEKGDLSSESTVSRIRTEHFPLTLESARPSHTSQYLCASSNFAGGFTDTQYFGPGTRLTVL.

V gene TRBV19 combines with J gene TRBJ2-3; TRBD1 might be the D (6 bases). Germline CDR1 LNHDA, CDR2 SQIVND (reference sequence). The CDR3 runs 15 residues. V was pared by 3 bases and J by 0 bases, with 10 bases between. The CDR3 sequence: CASSMGTRSTDTQYF. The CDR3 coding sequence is TGTGCCAGTAGTATGGGGACACGGAGCACAGATACGCAGTATTTT.

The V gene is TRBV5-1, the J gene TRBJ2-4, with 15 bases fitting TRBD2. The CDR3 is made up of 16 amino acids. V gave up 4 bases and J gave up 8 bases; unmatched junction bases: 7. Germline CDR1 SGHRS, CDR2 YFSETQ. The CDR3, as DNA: TGCGCCAGCAGCCTTGGGACTAGCGGGGGGAGGGACATTCAGTACTTC. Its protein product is CASSLGTSGGRDIQYF.

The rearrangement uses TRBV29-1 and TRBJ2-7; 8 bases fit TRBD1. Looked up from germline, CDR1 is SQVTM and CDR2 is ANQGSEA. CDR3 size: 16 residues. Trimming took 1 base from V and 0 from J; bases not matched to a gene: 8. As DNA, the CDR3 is TGCAGCGTTGAAGCCCCGGGACAGGTTGTCTCCTACGAGCAGTACTTC. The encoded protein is CSVEAPGQVVSYEQYF.

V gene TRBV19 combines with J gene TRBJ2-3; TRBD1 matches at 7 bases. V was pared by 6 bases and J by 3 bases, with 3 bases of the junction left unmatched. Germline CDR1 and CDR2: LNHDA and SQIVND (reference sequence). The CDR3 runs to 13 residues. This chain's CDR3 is CASRPTGTDTQYF. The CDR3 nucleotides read TGTGCCAGTAGACCGACAGGGACAGATACGCAGTATTTT.

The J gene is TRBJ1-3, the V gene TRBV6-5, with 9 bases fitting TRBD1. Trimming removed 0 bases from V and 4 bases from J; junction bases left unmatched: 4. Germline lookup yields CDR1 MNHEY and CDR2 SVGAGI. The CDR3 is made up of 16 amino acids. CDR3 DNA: TGTGCCAGCAGTTACTCGGGACAGGGTGGCGGAAACACCATATATTTT. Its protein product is CASSYSGQGGGNTIYF.

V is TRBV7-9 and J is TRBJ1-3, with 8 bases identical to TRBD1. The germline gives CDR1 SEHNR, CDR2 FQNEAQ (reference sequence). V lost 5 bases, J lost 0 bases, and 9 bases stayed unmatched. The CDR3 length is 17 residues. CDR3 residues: CASSPGQGAYSGNTIYF. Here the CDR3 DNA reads TGTGCCAGCAGCCCAGGACAGGGAGCATACTCTGGAAACACCATATATTTT.

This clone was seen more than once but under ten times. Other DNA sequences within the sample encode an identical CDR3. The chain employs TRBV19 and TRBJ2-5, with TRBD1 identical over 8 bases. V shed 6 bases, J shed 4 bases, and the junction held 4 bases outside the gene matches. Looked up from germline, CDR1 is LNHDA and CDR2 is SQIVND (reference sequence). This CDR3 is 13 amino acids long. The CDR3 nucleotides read TGTGCCAGTAGCTTTCAGGGGGCAGAGACCCAGTACTTC. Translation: CASSFQGAETQYF.

CDR3 DNA sequence: TGCAGTGCTAGTCTCCGAGATACGCAGTATTTT. Its protein is CSASLRDTQYF. V gene TRBV20-1 combines with J gene TRBJ2-3, with D unresolved. With 3 bases removed from V and 5 bases from J, the gap between germline ends came to 6 bases. Germline loops: CDR1 DFQATT, CDR2 SNEGSKA (reference sequence). CDR3 length equals 11 residues.

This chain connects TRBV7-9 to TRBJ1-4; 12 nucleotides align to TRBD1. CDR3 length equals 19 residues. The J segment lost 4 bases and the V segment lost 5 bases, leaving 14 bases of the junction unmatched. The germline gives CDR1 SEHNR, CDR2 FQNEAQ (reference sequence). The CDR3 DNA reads TGTGCCAGCAGCGCACCCGGGACAGGGGGCGACATCCTTAATGAAAAACTGTTTTTT. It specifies CASSAPGTGGDILNEKLFF.

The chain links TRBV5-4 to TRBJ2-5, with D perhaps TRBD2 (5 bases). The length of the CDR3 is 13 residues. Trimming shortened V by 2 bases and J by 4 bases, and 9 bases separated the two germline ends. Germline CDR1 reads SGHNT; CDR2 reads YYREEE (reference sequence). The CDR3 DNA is TGTGCCAGCAGCTTTCAGGCGGGAGAGACCCAGTACTTC. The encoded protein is CASSFQAGETQYF.

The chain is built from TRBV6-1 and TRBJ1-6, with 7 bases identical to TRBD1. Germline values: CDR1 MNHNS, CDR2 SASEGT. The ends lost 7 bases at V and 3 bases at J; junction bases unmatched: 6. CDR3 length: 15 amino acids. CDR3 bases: TGTGCCAGCATCGCCGGGACAGTCTATAATTCACCCCTCCACTTT. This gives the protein CASIAGTVYNSPLHF.

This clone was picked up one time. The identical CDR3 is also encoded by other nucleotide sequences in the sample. This CDR3 is CASRLAGGGTGELFF. The CDR3 DNA is TGTGCCAGTAGGCTAGCGGGAGGAGGAACCGGGGAGCTGTTTTTT. The rearrangement links TRBV19 to TRBJ2-2, with 11 bases matching TRBD2. The trim removed 6 bases at V and 5 bases at J, leaving 5 bases unmatched. The CDR3 is 15 amino acids. Germline CDR1 reads LNHDA; CDR2 reads SQIVND (reference sequence).

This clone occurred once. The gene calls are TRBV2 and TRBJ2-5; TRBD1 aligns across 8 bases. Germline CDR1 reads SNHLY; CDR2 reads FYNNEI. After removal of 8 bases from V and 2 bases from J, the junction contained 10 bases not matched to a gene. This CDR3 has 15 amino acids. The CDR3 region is CASRRRGDRQETQYF. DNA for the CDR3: TGTGCCAGCCGACGCCGAGGGGACAGGCAAGAGACCCAGTACTTC.

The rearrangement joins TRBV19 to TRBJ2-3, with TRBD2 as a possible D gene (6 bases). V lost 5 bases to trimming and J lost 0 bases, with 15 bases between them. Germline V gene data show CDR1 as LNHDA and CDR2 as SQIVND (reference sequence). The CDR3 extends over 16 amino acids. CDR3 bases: TGTGCCAGTAGTCCAGAGCGGGTGATTAGCACAGATACGCAGTATTTT. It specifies CASSPERVISTDTQYF.

The DNA for the CDR3 is TGCGCCAGCAGTGAGTCGGGCGGGACTGAAGCTTTCTTT. It yields the protein CASSESGGTEAFF. V gene TRBV10-2 combines with J gene TRBJ1-1; D is ambiguous. This CDR3 is 13 amino acids long. The V gene lost 0 bases and the J gene lost 5 bases, with 7 bases spanning the gap. Germline V gene data show CDR1 as WSHSY and CDR2 as SAAADI.

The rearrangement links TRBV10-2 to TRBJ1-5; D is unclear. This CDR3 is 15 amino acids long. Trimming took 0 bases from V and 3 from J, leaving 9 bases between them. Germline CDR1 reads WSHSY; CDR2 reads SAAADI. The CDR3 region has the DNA TGCGCCAGCAGTGAGTCGAGCAGGTACAATCAGCCCCAGCATTTT. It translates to CASSESSRYNQPQHF.

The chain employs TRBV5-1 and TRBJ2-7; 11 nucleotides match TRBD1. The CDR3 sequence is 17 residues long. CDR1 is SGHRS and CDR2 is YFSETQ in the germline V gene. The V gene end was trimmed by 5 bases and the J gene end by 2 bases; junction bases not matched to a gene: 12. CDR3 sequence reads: CASRQGTGTGGPYEQYF. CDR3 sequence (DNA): TGCGCCAGCAGACAAGGTACCGGGACAGGGGGACCCTACGAGCAGTACTTC.

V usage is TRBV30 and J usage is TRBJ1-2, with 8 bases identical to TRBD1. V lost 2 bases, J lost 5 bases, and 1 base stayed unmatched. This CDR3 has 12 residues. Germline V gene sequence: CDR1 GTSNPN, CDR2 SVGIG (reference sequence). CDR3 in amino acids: CAWSRTGYGYTF. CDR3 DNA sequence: TGTGCCTGGAGTCGGACAGGGTATGGCTACACCTTC.

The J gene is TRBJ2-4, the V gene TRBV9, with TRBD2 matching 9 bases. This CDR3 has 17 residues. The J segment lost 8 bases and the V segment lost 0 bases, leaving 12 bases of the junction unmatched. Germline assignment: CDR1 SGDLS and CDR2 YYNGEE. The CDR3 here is CASSVGVVSGSLDIQYF. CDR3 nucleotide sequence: TGTGCCAGCAGCGTAGGTGTGGTTAGCGGGAGTCTTGACATTCAGTACTTC.

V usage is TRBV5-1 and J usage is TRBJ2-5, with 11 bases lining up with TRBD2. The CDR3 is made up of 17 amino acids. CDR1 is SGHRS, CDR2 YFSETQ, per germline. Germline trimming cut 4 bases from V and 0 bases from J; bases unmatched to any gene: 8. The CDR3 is CASSRDGSGGDQETQYF. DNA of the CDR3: TGCGCCAGCAGCCGGGACGGTAGCGGGGGGGACCAAGAGACCCAGTACTTC.

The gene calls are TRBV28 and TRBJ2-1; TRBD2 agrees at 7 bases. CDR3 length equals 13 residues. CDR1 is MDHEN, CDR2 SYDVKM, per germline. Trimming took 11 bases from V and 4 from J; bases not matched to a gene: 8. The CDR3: CAGGTTQYNEQFF. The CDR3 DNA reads TGTGCCGGCGGGACTACCCAATACAATGAGCAGTTCTTC.

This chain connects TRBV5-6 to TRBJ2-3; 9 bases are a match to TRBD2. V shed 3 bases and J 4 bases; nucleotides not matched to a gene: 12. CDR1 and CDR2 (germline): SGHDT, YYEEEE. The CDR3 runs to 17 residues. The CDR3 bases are TGTGCCAGCAGCTCAGGGTTGAATAGCGGGAGCGCAGATACGCAGTATTTT. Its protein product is CASSSGLNSGSADTQYF.

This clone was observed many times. Here the CDR3 DNA reads TGTGCCAGCAGCCAATCCCAGGGTTCGGTAATCGGGCAGTACTTC. As protein: CASSQSQGSVIGQYF. The chain employs TRBV6-5 and TRBJ2-7; a weak D match, TRBD1 (5 bases). From germline, CDR1 is MNHEY and CDR2 SVGAGI. The CDR3 contains 15 residues. V shed 6 bases and J shed 9 bases, with 24 bases lying between them.

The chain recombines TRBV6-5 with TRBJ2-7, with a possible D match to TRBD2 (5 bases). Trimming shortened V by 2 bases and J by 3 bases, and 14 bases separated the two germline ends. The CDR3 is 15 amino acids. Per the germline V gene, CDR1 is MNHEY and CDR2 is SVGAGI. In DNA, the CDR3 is TGTGCCAGCAGTTACGACGGAGGAGGTCTCTACGAGCAGTACTTC. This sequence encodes CASSYDGGGLYEQYF.

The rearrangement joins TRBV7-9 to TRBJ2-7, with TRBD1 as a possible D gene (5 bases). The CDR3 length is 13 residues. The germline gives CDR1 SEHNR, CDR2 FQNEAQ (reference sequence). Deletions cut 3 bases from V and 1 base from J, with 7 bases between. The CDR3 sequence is CASSFRQSYEQYF. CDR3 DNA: TGTGCCAGCAGCTTTCGACAGTCCTACGAGCAGTACTTC. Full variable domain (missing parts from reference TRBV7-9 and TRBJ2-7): DTGVSQNPRHKITKRGQNVTFRCDPISEHNRLYWYRQTLGQGPEFLTYFQNEAQLEKSRLLSDRFSAERPKGSFSTLEIQRTEQGDSAMYLCASSFRQSYEQYFGPGTRLTVT.

CDR3 DNA sequence: TGTGCCAGCAGCCCCGGGAGTGGGGGGGCGGGCACTGAAGCTTTCTTT. Amino acid sequence: CASSPGSGGAGTEAFF. J is TRBJ1-1 and V is TRBV7-9, with a tentative D call TRBD1 (6 bases). Trimming left V 5 bases short and J 4 bases short, with 20 bases between. Germline loops: CDR1 SEHNR, CDR2 FQNEAQ (reference sequence). This CDR3 contains 16 residues.